A single sample gave rise to the 27 T cell receptor beta chains below, sequenced in a study of CD8+ T cells in alopecia areata. Investigators isolated RNA and reverse transcribed it into cDNA to act as the sequencing template. Using immunoSEQ multiplex PCR, the repertoire was profiled, and TCRdb retains in-frame clones only, with some absent. The data show approximately 130,000 clones, approximately 47% seen once. The sequenced material came from NKG2D-low CD8+ T cells sorted from blood. The receptor set was obtained from a human donor with alopecia areata.

The chain is built from TRBV5-1 and TRBJ1-6, with 7 bases matching TRBD1. Germline V gene data show CDR1 as SGHRS and CDR2 as YFSETQ. V trimming: 2 bases; J trimming: 10 bases; junction bases outside the gene matches: 3. This CDR3 is built from 13 residues. CDR3 sequence (DNA): TGCGCCAGCAGCTTCGACAGGGACTCACCCCTCCACTTT. It codes for CASSFDRDSPLHF.

The rearrangement joins TRBV27 to TRBJ1-2, with 7 bases lining up with TRBD1. V lost 5 bases and J lost 4; bases outside the gene matches: 7. This CDR3 region has 14 residues. Per the germline V gene, CDR1 is MNHEY and CDR2 is SMNVEV (reference sequence). CDR3 protein: CASSPGTDFYGYTF. The CDR3 nucleotides read TGTGCCAGCAGTCCGGGGACAGACTTCTATGGCTACACCTTC.

The J gene is TRBJ1-1, the V gene TRBV30; D remains unclear. Germline V gene lookup returns CDR1 GTSNPN and CDR2 SVGIG (reference sequence). The CDR3 extends over 13 amino acids. Trimming took off 1 base at V and 5 bases at J, with 11 bases between the two ends. Here the CDR3 reads CAWSGRLLTEAFF. The CDR3 DNA is TGTGCCTGGAGTGGTCGGTTGTTAACTGAAGCTTTCTTT. Full variable domain (rest looked up from reference TRBV30 and TRBJ1-1): SQTIHQWPATLVQPVGSPLSLECTVEGTSNPNLYWYRQAAGRGLQLLFYSVGIGQISSEVPQNLSASRPQDRQFILSSKKLLLSDSGFYLCAWSGRLLTEAFFGQGTRLTVV.

The chain links TRBV7-9 to TRBJ2-5; D is perhaps TRBD1 (5 bases). Germline V CDR1 and CDR2: SEHNR, FQNEAQ (reference sequence). The CDR3 is 13 residues long. The ends were cut back, 5 bases at V and 3 bases at J, with 10 bases in the middle. Here the CDR3 reads CASSPPREETQYF. The CDR3 DNA reads TGTGCCAGCAGCCCCCCCAGGGAAGAGACCCAGTACTTC.

The chain is built from TRBV5-6 and TRBJ2-7; 8 bases agree with TRBD2. Unmatched junction bases numbered 3, after V lost 2 bases and J lost 5 bases. The germline gives CDR1 SGHDT, CDR2 YYEEEE. This CDR3 has 13 amino acids. The CDR3 reads CASSFGGANEQYF. The CDR3 nucleotides are TGTGCCAGCAGCTTCGGGGGGGCCAACGAGCAGTACTTC.

The rearrangement uses TRBV29-1 and TRBJ2-1, with 8 bases aligning to TRBD2. Germline trimming cut 3 bases from V and 4 bases from J; bases unmatched to any gene: 2. The CDR3 consists of 13 residues. CDR1 SQVTM and CDR2 ANQGSEA come from the germline V gene. The CDR3 DNA is TGCAGCGTTGACGGGGGGGAGTACAATGAGCAGTTCTTC. It encodes CSVDGGEYNEQFF.

By proportion, this clone is medium-sized (0.01 to 0.1%). The chain carries TRBV5-5 and TRBJ2-7, with a possible D match to TRBD1 (5 bases). This CDR3 contains 12 residues. The V and J ends lost 2 bases and 7 bases respectively, with 10 bases between them. Germline CDR1 reads SGHKS; CDR2 reads YYEKEE (reference sequence). The CDR3 loop reads CASSFTGEEQYF. CDR3 nucleotides: TGTGCCAGCAGCTTCACAGGTGAAGAGCAGTACTTC.

The chain joins TRBV7-8 to TRBJ2-7; a weak D match, TRBD2 (6 bases). Trimming took 5 bases from V and 5 from J, leaving 10 bases between them. The CDR3 runs 12 residues. In germline, CDR1 is SGHVS, CDR2 FQNEAQ. The CDR3 coding sequence is TGTGCCAGCAGCCTAATAGCGGACGAGCAGTACTTC. Translating gives CASSLIADEQYF.

V and J are TRBV25-1 and TRBJ1-5; D is unclear. There are 13 residues in the CDR3. V was pared by 3 bases and J by 1 base, with 4 bases between. Looked up from germline, CDR1 is MGHDK and CDR2 is SYGVNS. CDR3 nucleotides: TGTGCCAGCAGTGAGGGGAGCAATCAGCCCCAGCATTTT. The encoded protein is CASSEGSNQPQHF.

The chain's CDR3 is CASSLGWGGTHNEQFF. CDR3 DNA sequence: TGCGCCAGCAGCTTGGGGTGGGGCGGGACCCACAATGAGCAGTTCTTC. The chain carries TRBV4-3 and TRBJ2-1; a possible D gene is TRBD2 (6 bases). CDR3 length equals 16 residues. Germline values: CDR1 LGHNA, CDR2 YSLEER. V dropped 5 bases and J dropped 5 bases, with 19 bases sitting between them.

The chain couples TRBV27 to TRBJ1-1; maybe TRBD1 (5 bases). Germline V gene lookup returns CDR1 MNHEY and CDR2 SMNVEV (reference sequence). Trimming took 2 bases from V and 1 from J, leaving 8 bases between them. This CDR3 comprises 14 residues. CDR3 sequence (DNA): TGTGCCAGCAGTTTACTGGGGACGAACACTGAAGCTTTCTTT. Translation gives CASSLLGTNTEAFF.

The genes are TRBV4-1 and TRBJ2-4; 8 bases fit TRBD1. Germline CDR1 MGHRA, CDR2 YSYEKL. Germline trimming cut 5 bases from V and 6 bases from J; bases unmatched to any gene: 9. The CDR3 has 15 amino acids. The CDR3 DNA reads as TGCGCCAGCAGCACGACAGGGGCCCGGGGAAACATTCAGTACTTC. The encoded protein is CASSTTGARGNIQYF.

This sequence joins TRBV4-3 and TRBJ2-7; D perhaps matches TRBD1 (6 bases). The CDR3 has 14 residues. CDR1 LGHNA and CDR2 YSLEER come from the germline V gene. Trimming pared 2 bases from V and 6 bases from J, leaving 14 bases between. The chain's CDR3 is CASSQTTGTLEQYF. The DNA for the CDR3 is TGCGCCAGCAGCCAAACTACAGGGACCCTCGAGCAGTACTTC.

V gene TRBV5-1 combines with J gene TRBJ1-1, with D unresolved. Trimming left V 5 bases short and J 4 bases short, with 9 bases between. This CDR3 is built from 12 residues. Germline V gene data show CDR1 as SGHRS and CDR2 as YFSETQ. The CDR3 DNA follows: TGCGCCAGCAGTGATCCCTCCACTGAAGCTTTCTTT. It encodes CASSDPSTEAFF.

This clone has only a few counts. The V call is TRBV29-1, the J call TRBJ2-1; TRBD2 agrees at 9 bases. Germline values: CDR1 SQVTM, CDR2 ANQGSEA. Trimming cost V 7 bases and J 7 bases; bases outside gene matches: 11. The CDR3 has 14 amino acids. The CDR3: CSGATGTSRNEQFF. The CDR3 DNA sequence: TGCAGCGGGGCAACCGGGACTAGCAGGAATGAGCAGTTCTTC.

The rearrangement joins TRBV29-1 to TRBJ2-1; D not certain. Germline CDR1 and CDR2: SQVTM and ANQGSEA. The CDR3 runs 12 residues. V dropped 4 bases and J dropped 5 bases, with 9 bases sitting between them. This CDR3 reads CSVAGYDNEQFF. DNA of the CDR3: TGCAGCGTTGCGGGCTACGACAATGAGCAGTTCTTC.

The chain combines TRBV30 with TRBJ2-2; the D is unclear. V was clipped by 1 base and J by 6 bases, with 6 bases between them. This CDR3 comprises 12 residues. Germline V lookup: CDR1 GTSNPN, CDR2 SVGIG (reference sequence). This CDR3 reads CAWSARAGELFF. The CDR3 DNA reads TGTGCCTGGAGTGCTAGGGCCGGGGAGCTGTTTTTT.

This clone was seen more than once but under ten times. This chain connects TRBV27 to TRBJ2-5, with D uncertain. CDR3 length: 10 amino acids. V gave up 8 bases and J gave up 11 bases, with 12 bases separating them. Looked up from germline, CDR1 is MNHEY and CDR2 is SMNVEV (reference sequence). The CDR3: CASGPRLQYF. CDR3 bases: TGTGCCAGCGGGCCTCGATTACAGTACTTC.

The rearrangement joins TRBV29-1 to TRBJ2-7; D is uncertain. The germline V gene has CDR1 SQVTM and CDR2 ANQGSEA. V shed 5 bases and J shed 4 bases, with 15 bases lying between them. The CDR3 runs 13 residues. This CDR3 reads CSVHGRSHYEQYF. CDR3 nucleotide sequence: TGCAGCGTTCACGGACGGAGTCATTACGAGCAGTACTTC.

This clone was detected a few times. This rearrangement joins TRBV29-1 to TRBJ2-1, with TRBD1 identical over 7 bases. With V trimmed by 6 bases and J by 9 bases, 8 bases remained unmatched. Germline-derived CDR1 and CDR2 are SQVTM and ANQGSEA. The CDR3 spans 12 residues. The CDR3 DNA is TGCAGCGTCGACCGCAGGGGGTTTGAGCAGTTCTTC. As protein: CSVDRRGFEQFF.

This clone occurred a few times. The chain carries TRBV29-1 and TRBJ1-1; maybe TRBD1 (5 bases). Per germline, CDR1 SQVTM and CDR2 ANQGSEA. The CDR3 has 11 amino acids. V was cut by 3 bases and J by 5 bases, with 7 bases left in between. The DNA of the CDR3 is TGCAGCGTTGACGAGGGGACTGAAGCTTTCTTT. Protein: CSVDEGTEAFF.

This rearrangement joins TRBV29-1 to TRBJ2-7, with D possibly matching TRBD1 (5 bases). The V gene's germline CDR1 is SQVTM and CDR2 ANQGSEA. The ends were cut back, 7 bases at V and 4 bases at J, with 17 bases in the middle. The length of the CDR3 is 13 residues. The CDR3 sequence: CSAGAAGTYEQYF. The CDR3 region has the DNA TGCAGCGCTGGGGCGGCTGGTACGTACGAGCAGTACTTC.

This clone occurred a few times. The chain has TRBV30 and TRBJ2-7; no clear D gene. The V and J ends lost 2 bases and 3 bases respectively, with 14 bases between them. The CDR3 has 14 amino acids. Looked up from germline, CDR1 is GTSNPN and CDR2 is SVGIG (reference sequence). The CDR3, as DNA: TGTGCCTGGAGTCTTAAACGTCTTATCTACGAGCAGTACTTC. Protein product: CAWSLKRLIYEQYF.

This sequence joins TRBV29-1 and TRBJ1-1; D may be TRBD1 (6 bases). The CDR3 is 15 residues long. The V and J ends lost 5 bases and 1 base respectively, with 17 bases between them. Germline lookup yields CDR1 SQVTM and CDR2 ANQGSEA. CDR3: CSVPGGGQKNTEAFF. CDR3 DNA: TGCAGCGTTCCCGGGGGGGGACAAAAGAACACTGAAGCTTTCTTT.

This chain joins TRBV5-1 and TRBJ2-7; weak D call: TRBD1 (5 bases). The CDR3 is made up of 12 amino acids. V lost 3 bases and J 3 bases, leaving 7 bases between the germline ends. Germline V lookup: CDR1 SGHRS, CDR2 YFSETQ. The CDR3 DNA is TGCGCCAGCAGCTATGACAGCTACGAGCAGTACTTC. Translating gives CASSYDSYEQYF.

The gene calls are TRBV27 and TRBJ2-7; D is unresolved. The germline CDR1 and CDR2 sequences are MNHEY and SMNVEV (reference sequence). The CDR3 covers 13 residues. V gave up 3 bases and J gave up 5 bases, with 11 bases separating them. In nucleotides, the CDR3 is TGTGCCAGCAGTTTGTTGGTGGGGAACGAGCAGTACTTC. Protein sequence: CASSLLVGNEQYF.

This clone appeared a single time. This chain uses TRBV29-1 with TRBJ2-1; 9 nucleotides line up with TRBD1. V dropped 3 bases and J dropped 9; count of bases not matched to a gene: 6. This CDR3 comprises 13 residues. Germline CDR1 SQVTM, CDR2 ANQGSEA. For the CDR3, the DNA is TGCAGCGTTGAGCGGGACAGGGAGTTTGAGCAGTTCTTC. Translating it yields CSVERDREFEQFF.